The 28 T cell receptor beta chains given below trace back to one sample, sequenced in a study of cytomegalovirus exposure and HLA in healthy donors listed by TCRdb under 2017. Receptors were amplified or captured by the immunoSEQ multiplex PCR assay. The multiplex PCR relied on a mix of 60 forward primers for TCR Vbeta segments and 13 reverse primers for TCR Jbeta segments. In TCRdb, the immuneACCESS table is reduced to in-frame sequences with V and J assigned. These tables do not hold every clone; where another copy was compared, an unresolved V gene accounts for under half, and the others remain unexplained. The sample yields around 160,000 clones; approximately 88% were counted once. In total, the top ten clones hold approximately 1.4% of the sample. The specimen was PBMCs. The receptors were gathered from a young woman in good health and CMV-seronegative.

This clone was seen a few times. This rearrangement joins TRBV11-3 to TRBJ2-1, with D possibly TRBD2 on 5 matching bases. CDR1 and CDR2 (germline): SGHNT, YENEEA. V shed 2 bases and J shed 5 bases, with 7 bases lying between them. This CDR3 has 13 amino acids. In nucleotides, the CDR3 is TGTGCCAGCAGCTTACTCGGGGACAATGAGCAGTTCTTC. Amino acids: CASSLLGDNEQFF. Complete variable domain (other parts from reference TRBV11-3 and TRBJ2-1): EAGVVQSPRYKIIEKKQPVAFWCNPISGHNTLYWYLQNLGQGPELLIRYENEEAVDDSQLPKDRFSAERLKGVDSTLKIQPAELGDSAVYLCASSLLGDNEQFFGPGTRLTVL.

The V call is TRBV27, the J call TRBJ1-1, with TRBD1 matching over 8 bases. The CDR3 consists of 15 residues. V trimming: 2 bases; J trimming: 5 bases; junction bases outside the gene matches: 7. Germline V gene lookup returns CDR1 MNHEY and CDR2 SMNVEV (reference sequence). The CDR3 DNA reads TGTGCCAGCAGTTTAATTGGACAGGGAAGAACTGAAGCTTTCTTT. Its protein is CASSLIGQGRTEAFF.

The rearrangement joins TRBV5-1 to TRBJ2-5; 11 bases agree with TRBD2. The length of the CDR3 is 18 residues. Germline V lookup: CDR1 SGHRS, CDR2 YFSETQ. After removal of 0 bases from V and 5 bases from J, the junction contained 12 bases not matched to a gene. CDR3 sequence reads: CASSLGGTSGRVVETQYF. CDR3 sequence (DNA): TGCGCCAGCAGCTTGGGAGGGACTAGCGGCCGGGTGGTGGAGACCCAGTACTTC. The full variable domain, in which reference TRBV5-1 and TRBJ2-5 provide the parts outside the CDR3, is KAGVTQTPRYLIKTRGQQVTLSCSPISGHRSVSWYQQTPGQGLQFLFEYFSETQRNKGNFPGRFSGRQFSNSRSEMNVSTLELGDSALYLCASSLGGTSGRVVETQYFGPGTRLLVL.

This clone appeared a few times. The genes are TRBV12-5 and TRBJ1-1; 8 bases agree with TRBD1. The CDR3 is 13 amino acids. Germline V gene lookup returns CDR1 LGHNT and CDR2 FRNRAP. Unmatched junction bases numbered 9, after V lost 6 bases and J lost 9 bases. For the CDR3, the DNA is TGTGCTAGTGGACTTCGACAGGGGATGAAAGCTTTCTTT. It yields the protein CASGLRQGMKAFF. The variable domain in full, completed from reference TRBV12-5 and TRBJ1-1, reads DARVTQTPRHKVTEMGQEVTMRCQPILGHNTVFWYRQTMMQGLELLAYFRNRAPLDDSGMPKDRFSAEMPDATLATLKIQPSEPRDSAVYFCASGLRQGMKAFFGQGTRLTVV.

V and J are TRBV30 and TRBJ1-2; 8 bases agree with TRBD1. The ends lost 3 bases at V and 2 bases at J; junction bases unmatched: 5. Germline V CDR1 and CDR2: GTSNPN, SVGIG (reference sequence). The CDR3 extends over 14 amino acids. CDR3 nucleotide sequence: TGTGCCTGGAGCGCAGGGGGCAGGAACTATGGCTACACCTTC. Translation: CAWSAGGRNYGYTF.

The chain combines TRBV18 with TRBJ2-5, with D unclear. With 1 base removed from V and 2 bases from J, the gap between germline ends came to 8 bases. Germline V CDR1 and CDR2: KGHSH, LQKENI. This CDR3 has 14 residues. CDR3 nucleotide sequence: TGTGCCAGCTCACCACAACTACCACAAGAGACCCAGTACTTC. It specifies CASSPQLPQETQYF.

This clone was picked up a small number of times. This chain uses TRBV28 with TRBJ1-4, with D possibly being TRBD1 (6 bases). The germline V gene encodes CDR1 MDHEN and CDR2 SYDVKM. Trimming took off 8 bases at V and 3 bases at J, with 13 bases between the two ends. This CDR3 contains 14 residues. The CDR3 loop is CASSRPGANEKLFF. The CDR3 DNA reads as TGTGCCAGCTCTAGACCAGGGGCTAATGAAAAACTGTTTTTT.

The chain combines TRBV7-9 with TRBJ1-2; 11 nucleotides align to TRBD1. The V segment lost 7 bases and the J segment 6 bases; nucleotides outside the gene matches: 16. Germline loops: CDR1 SEHNR, CDR2 FQNEAQ (reference sequence). The CDR3 has 17 amino acids. The CDR3 protein is CASTERADRGLSNGYTF. CDR3 bases: TGTGCCAGCACCGAACGGGCGGACAGGGGGCTTTCGAATGGCTACACCTTC. Filled out from reference TRBV7-9 and TRBJ1-2, the complete variable domain reads DTGVSQNPRHKITKRGQNVTFRCDPISEHNRLYWYRQTLGQGPEFLTYFQNEAQLEKSRLLSDRFSAERPKGSFSTLEIQRTEQGDSAMYLCASTERADRGLSNGYTFGSGTRLTVV.

This chain connects TRBV27 to TRBJ1-2; 8 bases line up with TRBD1. CDR1 and CDR2 (germline): MNHEY, SMNVEV (reference sequence). There are 13 residues in the CDR3. The J segment lost 8 bases and the V segment lost 5 bases, leaving 7 bases of the junction unmatched. CDR3: CASSPQGAEGYTF. CDR3 in DNA: TGTGCCAGCAGTCCGCAGGGGGCGGAGGGCTACACCTTC.

V and J are TRBV25-1 and TRBJ2-7; 7 bases match TRBD2. This CDR3 contains 13 residues. Germline CDR1 is MGHDK and CDR2 is SYGVNS. Losses at the gene ends were 4 bases for V and 2 bases for J; bases not matched to a gene: 2. The CDR3 here is CASSVAGAYEQYF. In DNA, the CDR3 is TGTGCCAGCAGTGTGGCGGGGGCCTACGAGCAGTACTTC.

This chain links TRBV7-9 with TRBJ2-3; 11 bases line up with TRBD2. The CDR3 contains 16 residues. The V gene end was trimmed by 4 bases and the J gene end by 3 bases; junction bases not matched to a gene: 6. Germline V gene sequence: CDR1 SEHNR, CDR2 FQNEAQ (reference sequence). CDR3 in amino acids: CASSSTSGARTDTQYF. CDR3 DNA sequence: TGTGCCAGCAGCTCGACTAGCGGGGCTCGTACAGATACGCAGTATTTT.

The J gene is TRBJ2-7, the V gene TRBV18, with 7 nucleotides matching TRBD2. The CDR3 is made up of 14 amino acids. Per the germline V gene, CDR1 is KGHSH and CDR2 is LQKENI. V dropped 3 bases and J dropped 4; count of bases not matched to a gene: 6. In DNA, the CDR3 is TGTGCCAGCTCACCGGGACTACAGACTTACGAGCAGTACTTC. Translating gives CASSPGLQTYEQYF.

The chain combines TRBV4-1 with TRBJ1-1; unclear D gene. CDR1 and CDR2 from the germline V gene are MGHRA and YSYEKL. The CDR3 contains 15 residues. V lost 1 base and J lost 4, with 13 bases in between. In DNA form, the CDR3 reads TGCGCCAGCAGCCAAGGGTCCACAGTGGGCACTGAAGCTTTCTTT. Protein: CASSQGSTVGTEAFF.

The CDR3 loop is CASSPDRSGGQYF. DNA for the CDR3: TGTGCCAGCAGCCCCGACAGGTCTGGGGGGCAGTACTTC. V usage is TRBV11-1 and J usage is TRBJ2-7; TRBD1 might be the D (6 bases). This CDR3 region has 13 residues. The germline V gene has CDR1 SGHAT and CDR2 FQDESV (reference sequence). V gave up 5 bases and J gave up 9 bases, with 17 bases separating them.

The rearrangement uses TRBV29-1 and TRBJ1-1; tentatively, D is TRBD1 (5 bases). V was shortened by 2 bases and J by 2 bases, with 6 bases between the two germline ends. The CDR3 loop spans 12 amino acids. Germline V gives CDR1 SQVTM, CDR2 ANQGSEA. CDR3 sequence: CSVERGNTEAFF. The CDR3 DNA is TGCAGCGTTGAAAGGGGCAACACTGAAGCTTTCTTT.

Here the CDR3 reads CASIHRGRTEAFF. Here the CDR3 DNA reads TGTGCCAGCATCCACAGGGGGCGAACTGAAGCTTTCTTT. The chain joins TRBV5-6 to TRBJ1-1, with 9 bases fitting TRBD1. Trimming at V came to 6 bases and at J to 5 bases, leaving 5 bases not matched to a gene. Germline V gene lookup returns CDR1 SGHDT and CDR2 YYEEEE. This CDR3 is 13 amino acids long.

This chain links TRBV5-5 with TRBJ2-2, with D possibly matching TRBD1 (5 bases). V lost 0 bases and J 1 base, leaving 7 bases between the germline ends. Looked up from germline, CDR1 is SGHKS and CDR2 is YYEKEE (reference sequence). This CDR3 is built from 15 residues. CDR3 nucleotides: TGTGCCAGCAGCTTGGTTGGACAGAACACCGGGGAGCTGTTTTTT. It specifies CASSLVGQNTGELFF.

V is TRBV6-1 and J is TRBJ2-5, with TRBD1 identical over 8 bases. The J call may not be correct, given that the DNA end is closer to TRBJ2-7. Germline assignment: CDR1 MNHNS and CDR2 SASEGT. This CDR3 spans 16 amino acids. DNA for the CDR3: TGTGCCAGCAGTGAGTACCCAGGGGGCTCGACCTACGAGCAGTACTTC. Encoded protein: CASSEYPGGSTYEQYF.

This chain connects TRBV18 to TRBJ2-3; 8 positions match TRBD2. Losses at the gene ends were 1 base for V and 0 bases for J; bases not matched to a gene: 0. Germline loops: CDR1 KGHSH, CDR2 LQKENI. The CDR3 covers 15 residues. The CDR3 loop is CASSPLAGSTDTQYF. The CDR3 bases are TGTGCCAGCTCACCACTAGCGGGGAGCACAGATACGCAGTATTTT.

This chain uses TRBV6-1 with TRBJ2-7; 8 nucleotides line up with TRBD1. The junction had 11 bases not matched to a gene; V was cut back by 6 bases and J by 4 bases. This CDR3 spans 15 amino acids. CDR1 MNHNS and CDR2 SASEGT come from the germline V gene. The CDR3 DNA follows: TGTGCCAGCAGAAATTCCCCAGGGGGCCTTTACGAGCAGTACTTC. Residues: CASRNSPGGLYEQYF.

The V gene is TRBV5-1, the J gene TRBJ2-1, with a tentative D call TRBD1 (7 bases). The V and J ends lost 0 bases and 4 bases respectively, with 11 bases between them. The germline V gene has CDR1 SGHRS and CDR2 YFSETQ. The CDR3 has 15 amino acids. The CDR3 sequence is CASSLAGGRYNEQFF. Here the CDR3 DNA reads TGCGCCAGCAGCTTGGCAGGGGGGCGGTACAATGAGCAGTTCTTC. Combining the CDR3 with reference TRBV5-1 and TRBJ2-1 gives the whole variable domain KAGVTQTPRYLIKTRGQQVTLSCSPISGHRSVSWYQQTPGQGLQFLFEYFSETQRNKGNFPGRFSGRQFSNSRSEMNVSTLELGDSALYLCASSLAGGRYNEQFFGPGTRLTVL.

With respect to this clone: Other nucleotide sequences from this sample produce the same CDR3. The rearrangement uses TRBV5-1 and TRBJ2-2; 8 nucleotides match TRBD2. The junction had 4 bases not matched to a gene; V was cut back by 0 bases and J by 3 bases. The CDR3 contains 16 residues. The germline V gene has CDR1 SGHRS and CDR2 YFSETQ. CDR3 sequence: CASSLAGGADTGELFF. CDR3 in DNA: TGCGCCAGCAGCTTGGCCGGGGGGGCCGACACCGGGGAGCTGTTTTTT. The complete variable domain, with remaining parts taken from reference TRBV5-1 and TRBJ2-2, reads KAGVTQTPRYLIKTRGQQVTLSCSPISGHRSVSWYQQTPGQGLQFLFEYFSETQRNKGNFPGRFSGRQFSNSRSEMNVSTLELGDSALYLCASSLAGGADTGELFFGEGSRLTVL.

J is TRBJ1-5 and V is TRBV6-6; tentatively, D is TRBD1 (6 bases). V was cut by 4 bases and J by 0 bases, with 7 bases left in between. This CDR3 region has 14 residues. The germline CDR1 and CDR2 sequences are MNHNY and SVGAGI (reference sequence). The CDR3 here is CASSWTDSNQPQHF. DNA of the CDR3: TGTGCCAGCAGTTGGACAGATAGCAATCAGCCCCAGCATTTT.

The rearrangement uses TRBV5-4 and TRBJ2-5, with a possible D match to TRBD2 (6 bases). Germline loops: CDR1 SGHNT, CDR2 YYREEE (reference sequence). This CDR3 is 15 amino acids long. Trimming shortened V by 7 bases and J by 0 bases, and 16 bases separated the two germline ends. The CDR3 coding sequence is TGTGCCAGCTCGGGGTTAGCGGACTACCAAGAGACCCAGTACTTC. This gives the protein CASSGLADYQETQYF. Drawing the rest from reference TRBV5-4 and TRBJ2-5, the complete variable domain is ETGVTQSPTHLIKTRGQQVTLRCSSQSGHNTVSWYQQALGQGPQFIFQYYREEENGRGNFPPRFSGLQFPNYSSELNVNALELDDSALYLCASSGLADYQETQYFGPGTRLLVL.

This clone was observed a single time. The V call is TRBV6-5, the J call TRBJ1-5; 8 bases agree with TRBD1. The CDR3 is made up of 15 amino acids. V was clipped by 7 bases and J by 1 base; unmatched bases: 6. Germline V gene sequence: CDR1 MNHEY, CDR2 SVGAGI. CDR3 region: CASKGQVVSNQPQHF. CDR3 bases: TGTGCCAGCAAGGGACAGGTTGTAAGCAATCAGCCCCAGCATTTT.

The chain carries TRBV29-1 and TRBJ2-3; 7 bases align to TRBD1. The CDR3 has 13 residues. J was trimmed by 5 bases and V by 8 bases; bases with no gene match: 10. The germline CDR1 and CDR2 sequences are SQVTM and ANQGSEA. CDR3 region: CSSNRGVGDTQYF. CDR3 in DNA: TGCAGCTCGAACAGGGGCGTGGGAGATACGCAGTATTTT.

The chain uses TRBV5-1 and TRBJ2-3; 7 bases map to TRBD1. Germline V gene data show CDR1 as SGHRS and CDR2 as YFSETQ. Germline trimming cut 3 bases from V and 5 bases from J; bases unmatched to any gene: 0. The CDR3 is made up of 12 amino acids. The CDR3, as DNA: TGCGCCAGCAGCTGGGACAGAGATACGCAGTATTTT. It specifies CASSWDRDTQYF.

The chain links TRBV11-3 to TRBJ2-3; 7 nucleotides align to TRBD2. Germline lookup yields CDR1 SGHNT and CDR2 YENEEA. Germline trimming cut 0 bases from V and 0 bases from J; bases unmatched to any gene: 3. The CDR3 has 16 residues. CDR3 in DNA: TGTGCCAGCAGCTTAGAGGGTAGCGGGAGCACAGATACGCAGTATTTT. The encoded protein is CASSLEGSGSTDTQYF.